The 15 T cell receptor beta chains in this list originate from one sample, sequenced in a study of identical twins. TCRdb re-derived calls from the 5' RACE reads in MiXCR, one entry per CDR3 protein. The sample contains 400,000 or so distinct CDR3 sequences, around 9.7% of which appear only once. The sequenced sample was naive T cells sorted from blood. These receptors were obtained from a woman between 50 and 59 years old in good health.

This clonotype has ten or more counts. This chain's CDR3 is CASSPTAAGNYNEQFF. The CDR3, as DNA: TGTGCCAGCAGTCCCACGGCAGCGGGGAACTACAATGAGCAGTTCTTC. V gene TRBV6-5 combines with J gene TRBJ2-1; TRBD2 matches 7 bases. The CDR3 has 16 amino acids. CDR1 and CDR2 (germline): MNHEY, SVGAGI. With 5 bases clipped from V and 3 bases from J, the junction kept 10 bases outside the gene matches.

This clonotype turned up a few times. DNA for the CDR3: TGCAGTAACACGAAGGAGGTCCCCAAGTATTTT. It translates to CSNTKEVPKYF. The chain links TRBV20-1 to TRBJ2-3, with D perhaps matching TRBD2 (5 bases). V dropped 8 bases and J dropped 13 bases, with 19 bases sitting between them. This CDR3 has 11 amino acids. The germline V gene encodes CDR1 DFQATT and CDR2 SNEGSKA (reference sequence).

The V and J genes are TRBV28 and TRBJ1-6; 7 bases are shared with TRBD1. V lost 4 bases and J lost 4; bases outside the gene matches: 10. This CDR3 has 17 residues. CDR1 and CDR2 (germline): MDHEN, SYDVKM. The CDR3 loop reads CASSWIPTGQYNSPLHF. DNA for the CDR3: TGTGCCAGCAGTTGGATACCGACAGGGCAGTATAATTCACCCCTCCACTTT. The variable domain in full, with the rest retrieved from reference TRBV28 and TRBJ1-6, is DVKVTQSSRYLVKRTGEKVFLECVQDMDHENMFWYRQDPGLGLRLIYFSYDVKMKEKGDIPEGYSVSREKKERFSLILESASTNQTSMYLCASSWIPTGQYNSPLHFGNGTRLTVT.

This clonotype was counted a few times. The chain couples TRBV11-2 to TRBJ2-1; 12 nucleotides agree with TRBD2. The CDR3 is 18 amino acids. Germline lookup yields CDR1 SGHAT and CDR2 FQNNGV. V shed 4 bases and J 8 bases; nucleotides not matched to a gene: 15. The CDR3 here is CASSSQTSLAGGGDEQFF. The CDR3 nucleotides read TGTGCCAGCAGCTCCCAAACCTCACTAGCGGGAGGAGGGGATGAGCAGTTCTTC. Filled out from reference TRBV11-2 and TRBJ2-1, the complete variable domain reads EAGVAQSPRYKIIEKRQSVAFWCNPISGHATLYWYQQILGQGPKLLIQFQNNGVVDDSQLPKDRFSAERLKGVDSTLKIQPAKLEDSAVYLCASSSQTSLAGGGDEQFFGPGTRLTVL.

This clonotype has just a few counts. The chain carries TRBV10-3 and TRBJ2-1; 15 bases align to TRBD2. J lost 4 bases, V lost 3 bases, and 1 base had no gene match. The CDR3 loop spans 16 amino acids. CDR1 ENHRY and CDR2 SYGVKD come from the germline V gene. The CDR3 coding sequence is TGTGCCATCAGTGAAGGGACTAGCGGGGGGTACAATGAGCAGTTCTTC. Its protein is CAISEGTSGGYNEQFF.

As DNA, the CDR3 is TGTGCCAGCAGCCTAGGACAGGGCAGTCAGGGTGAGCAGTTCTTC. Encoded protein: CASSLGQGSQGEQFF. The chain carries TRBV7-3 and TRBJ2-1; 8 bases are shared with TRBD1. The trim removed 5 bases at V and 9 bases at J, leaving 12 bases unmatched. The CDR3 is 15 residues long. Germline V CDR1 and CDR2: SGHTA, FQGTGA.

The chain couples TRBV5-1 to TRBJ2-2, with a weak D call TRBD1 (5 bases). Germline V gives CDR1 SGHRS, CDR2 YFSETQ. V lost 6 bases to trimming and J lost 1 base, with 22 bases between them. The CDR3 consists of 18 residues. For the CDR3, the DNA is TGCGCCAGCAATGGCCCCCTTGGGGCGCGAAAGAACACCGGGGAGCTGTTTTTT. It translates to CASNGPLGARKNTGELFF.

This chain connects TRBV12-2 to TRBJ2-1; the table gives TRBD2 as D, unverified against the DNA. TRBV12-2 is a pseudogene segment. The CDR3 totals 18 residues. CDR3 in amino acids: CASRFLYETSFSYNEQFF. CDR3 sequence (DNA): TGTGCAAGTCGCTTTTTATATGAGACTAGCTTCTCCTACAATGAGCAGTTCTTC.

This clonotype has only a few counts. The chain's CDR3 is CASSLTNEGYTIYF. The CDR3 coding sequence is TGTGCCAGCAGCTTGACAAATGAAGGATACACCATATATTTT. This rearrangement joins TRBV7-9 to TRBJ1-3; no reliable D call. The CDR3 extends over 14 amino acids. With 3 bases removed from V and 8 bases from J, the gap between germline ends came to 14 bases. CDR1 is SEHNR and CDR2 is FQNEAQ in the germline V gene (reference sequence).

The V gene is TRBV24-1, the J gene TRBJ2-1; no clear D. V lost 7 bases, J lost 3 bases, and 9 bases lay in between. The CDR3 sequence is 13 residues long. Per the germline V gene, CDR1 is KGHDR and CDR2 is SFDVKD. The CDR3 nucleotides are TGTGCCACCAGGGGTATGAACTACAATGAGCAGTTCTTC. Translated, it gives CATRGMNYNEQFF.

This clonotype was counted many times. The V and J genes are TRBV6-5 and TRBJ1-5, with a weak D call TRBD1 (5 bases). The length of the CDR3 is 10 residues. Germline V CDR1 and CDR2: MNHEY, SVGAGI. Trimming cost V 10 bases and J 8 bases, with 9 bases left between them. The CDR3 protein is CATRGKPQHF. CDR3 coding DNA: TGTGCCACCCGGGGGAAGCCCCAGCATTTT.

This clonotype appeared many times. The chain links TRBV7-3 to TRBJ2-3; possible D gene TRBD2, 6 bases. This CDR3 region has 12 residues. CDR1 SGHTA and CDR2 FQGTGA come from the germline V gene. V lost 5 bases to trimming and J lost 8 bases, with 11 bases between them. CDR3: CASSPPEGTQYF. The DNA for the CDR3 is TGTGCCAGCAGCCCCCCGGAGGGTACGCAGTATTTT.

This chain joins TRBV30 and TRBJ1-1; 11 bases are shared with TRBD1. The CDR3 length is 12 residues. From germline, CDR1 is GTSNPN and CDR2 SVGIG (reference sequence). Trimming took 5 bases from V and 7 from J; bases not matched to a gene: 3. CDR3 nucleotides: TGTGCCTGGGAGGACAGGGGGCGTGAAGCTTTCTTT. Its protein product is CAWEDRGREAFF.

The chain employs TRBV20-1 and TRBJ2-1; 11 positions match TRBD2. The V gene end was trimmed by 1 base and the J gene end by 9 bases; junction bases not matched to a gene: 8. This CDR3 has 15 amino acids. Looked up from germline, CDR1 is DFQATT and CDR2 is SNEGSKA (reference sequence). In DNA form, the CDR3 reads TGCAGTGCTAGAGCGTTCGGGACTAGCGGCCCTGAGCAGTTCTTC. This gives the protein CSARAFGTSGPEQFF.

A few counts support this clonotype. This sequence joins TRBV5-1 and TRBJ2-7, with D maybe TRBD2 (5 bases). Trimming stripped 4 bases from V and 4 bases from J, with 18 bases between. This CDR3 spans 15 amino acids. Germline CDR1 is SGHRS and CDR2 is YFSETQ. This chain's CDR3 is CASSLAGSVTYEQYF. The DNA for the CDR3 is TGCGCCAGCAGCCTGGCGGGCTCTGTGACATACGAGCAGTACTTC.